Here is one TCR beta chain with its context. The antigen is not known. These data are taken from a study of shared clonotypes between healthy human individuals. Study summary: Those who served as donors were a couple of women and a few men between the ages of 18 and 49. Study findings and constraints: Non-shared clonotypes were found to have lower generation probabilities than the clonotypes that were shared by all four of the sorted-subset donors.

None of the donors, who were healthy HIV-negative adults, had recently had acute infections or vaccinations. Every donor, a Caucasian adult, lived in Nashville, Tennessee. Method: immunoSEQ multiplex PCR; TCRdb's copy keeps in-frame clones and lacks some. The repertoire holds a few million clones, with 85% to 95% as singletons. Sample: naive CD4+ T cells from PBMCs. Specified subset: CD45RA+ positively selected. The sequence was collected from a man aged 18-30 years in good health. Some clones in this sample may be carry-over from other donors' samples.

The CDR3 DNA sequence: TGTGCCAGCAGATACTCCGGGACGAACAATGAGCAGTTCTTC. This codes for CASRYSGTNNEQFF. The chain links TRBV5-5 to TRBJ2-1; D is possibly TRBD1 or TRBD2 (5 bases each). Germline CDR1 and CDR2: SGHKS and YYEKEE (reference sequence). The CDR3 consists of 14 residues. V lost 5 bases and J 5 bases, leaving 14 bases between the germline ends.